The rows below give T cell receptor beta chains drawn from one sample of a study of molecular identifiers for immune sequencing clone quantification. MiXCR was run by TCRdb on the PCR reads, yielding one entry per CDR3 protein. The profile shows roughly 97,000 distinct CDR3 sequences, 24% of them singletons. Input material: naive CD8+ T cells from blood, with Jurkat cell RNA spiked in. These receptors were obtained from a human donor in good health. Some libraries in this study had Jurkat cell RNA spiked in. The CDR3 runs from the conserved cysteine through the conserved F or W. A D gene is named only where the DNA matches it firmly. Expanded clones get a size class; other rows say once, few or many, or leave the size out.

>many|TRBJ2-5|TRBD2|TRBV27
CASSDGTSGQETQYF
TGTGCCAGCAGTGACGGGACTAGCGGGCAGGAGACCCAGTACTTC
>NA|TRBJ2-7|NA|TRBV30
CATGVSYEQYF
TGTGCAACGGGGGTTTCCTACGAGCAGTACTTC
>many|TRBJ2-5|TRBD2|TRBV13
CASSPSTSEFRTQYF
TGTGCCAGCAGCCCGTCGACTAGCGAATTCCGGACCCAGTACTTC
>many|TRBJ2-2|NA|TRBV29-1
CSVAARENTGELFF
TGCAGCGTTGCTGCGCGGGAAAACACCGGGGAGCTGTTTTTT
>NA|TRBJ2-7|TRBD1|TRBV19
CVSSPGTGISYEQYF
TGTGTCAGTAGTCCCGGGACAGGGATCTCCTACGAGCAGTACTTC
>many|TRBJ1-1|NA|TRBV28
CASGTGSGAEAFF
TGTGCCAGCGGTACAGGGTCCGGAGCTGAAGCTTTCTTT
>many|TRBJ2-4|TRBD1|TRBV19
CASSMQGALAAENIQYF
TGTGCCAGTAGTATGCAGGGGGCCTTAGCGGCGGAAAACATTCAGTACTTC
>NA|TRBJ1-5|NA|TRBV6-1
CASSGAVRQGRNQSQHF
TGTGCCAGCAGTGGAGCGGTGAGGCAGGGACGCAATCAGTCCCAGCATTTT
>many|TRBJ1-1|TRBD1|TRBV19
CASSPQGATEAFF
TGTGCCAGTAGCCCACAGGGGGCCACTGAAGCTTTCTTT
>NA|TRBJ2-7|NA|TRBV3-1
CASSQVPYEQYF
TGTGCCAGCAGCCAAGTTCCCTACGAGCAGTACTTC
>many|TRBJ2-4|TRBD2|TRBV6-5
CASSYSGGMDKNIQYF
TGTGCCAGCAGTTACTCCGGGGGGATGGACAAAAACATTCAGTACTTC
>NA|TRBJ2-5|NA|TRBV6-5
CASTPDGQETQYF
TGTGCCAGCACCCCGGACGGCCAAGAGACCCAGTACTTC
>NA|TRBJ1-6|NA|TRBV5-1
CASSLDRDTNSPLHF
TGCGCCAGCAGCTTGGACAGGGATACGAATTCACCCCTCCACTTT
>many|TRBJ2-6|TRBD2|TRBV7-9
CASSFPTSGGSGANVLTF
TGTGCCAGCAGCTTTCCGACTAGCGGGGGCTCTGGGGCCAACGTCCTGACTTTC
>few|TRBJ1-5|TRBD1|TRBV28
CASSFRQGGSQPQHF
TGTGCCAGCAGTTTTAGACAGGGGGGAAGTCAGCCCCAGCATTTT
>many|TRBJ2-1|NA|TRBV5-1
CASRTGGSNEQFF
TGCGCCAGCAGGACCGGGGGCAGCAATGAGCAGTTCTTC
>many|TRBJ1-1|NA|TRBV5-4
CASSRGNTEAFF
TGTGCCAGCAGCAGGGGAAACACTGAAGCTTTCTTT
>many|TRBJ2-7|TRBD1|TRBV6-2/TRBV6-3
CASTLTGSAYEQYF
TGTGCCAGCACCTTGACAGGGTCAGCGTACGAGCAGTACTTC
>many|TRBJ1-5|TRBD1|TRBV7-6
CASSPGPTGGGQPQHF
TGTGCCAGCAGCCCAGGGCCTACAGGGGGGGGACAGCCCCAGCATTTT
>many|TRBJ2-3|TRBD2|TRBV7-9
CASSLMTGGSDTQYF
TGTGCCAGCAGCTTAATGACGGGAGGGTCAGATACGCAGTATTTT
>many|TRBJ2-2|TRBD1|TRBV9
CASSVDSRGLGELFF
TGTGCCAGCAGCGTAGATTCCAGGGGGCTCGGGGAGCTGTTTTTT
>many|TRBJ1-2|NA|TRBV7-9
CASSRMTDYYGYTF
TGTGCCAGCAGCCGAATGACAGATTACTATGGCTACACCTTC
>many|TRBJ2-6|NA|TRBV28
CASRPGPHVGANVLTF
TGTGCCAGCCGGCCGGGACCCCACGTGGGGGCCAACGTCCTGACTTTC
>many|TRBJ2-3|TRBD1|TRBV5-6
CASSLDWTGGAFRDTQYF
TGTGCCAGCAGCTTGGATTGGACAGGGGGAGCATTCAGAGATACGCAGTATTTT
>many|TRBJ2-7|TRBD1|TRBV5-4
CASSTGTDYEQYF
TGTGCCAGCAGTACCGGGACAGACTACGAGCAGTACTTC
>few|TRBJ2-1|TRBD2|TRBV24-1
CATSDFMTGLAANEQFF
TGTGCCACCAGTGATTTCATGACGGGACTAGCGGCCAATGAGCAGTTCTTC
>many|TRBJ1-1|NA|TRBV29-1
CSADSMNTEAFF
TGCAGCGCTGACAGCATGAACACTGAAGCTTTCTTT
>many|TRBJ2-3|NA|TRBV7-9
CASSLISESTDTQYF
TGTGCCAGCAGCTTAATCAGCGAGAGCACAGATACGCAGTATTTT
>many|TRBJ1-1|NA|TRBV12-5
CASGLAGGLDEAFF
TGTGCTAGTGGTTTGGCGGGGGGCTTGGATGAAGCTTTCTTT
>NA|TRBJ2-5|NA|TRBV28
CASSLVAVGEEPQYF
TGTGCCAGCAGTTTAGTCGCGGTGGGGGAGGAGCCCCAGTACTTC
>NA|TRBJ2-5|TRBD2|TRBV4-2
CVSSQDRGGSIETQYF
TGTGTCAGCAGCCAAGATCGCGGCGGGAGTATAGAGACCCAGTACTTC
>many|TRBJ2-7|NA|TRBV27
CASSLGPNYEQYF
TGTGCCAGCAGTTTGGGGCCCAACTACGAGCAGTACTTC
>many|TRBJ2-3|TRBD2|TRBV5-4
CASSLVGTSGGRETDTQYF
TGTGCCAGCAGCTTGGTCGGGACTAGCGGGGGCCGGGAGACAGATACGCAGTATTTT
>few|TRBJ2-1|TRBD2|TRBV9
CASSVVGRAVEQFF
TGTGCCAGCAGCGTAGTCGGGAGGGCGGTTGAGCAGTTCTTC
>few|TRBJ2-5|TRBD1|TRBV13
CASSHRGLETQYF
TGTGCCAGCAGCCACAGGGGGCTCGAGACCCAGTACTTC
>NA|TRBJ2-5|NA|TRBV25-1
CASSDPRPGWKPQSF
TGTGCCAGCAGTGACCCCCGGCCAGGTTGGAAGCCCCAGTCCTTC
>NA|TRBJ2-3|TRBD1|TRBV29-1
CSITRTGGTDTQYF
TGCAGCATTACGAGAACAGGGGGCACAGATACGCAGTATTTT
>many|TRBJ1-5|TRBD1|TRBV7-2
CASSPLTGPYQPQHF
TGTGCCAGCAGCCCCCTGACAGGGCCCTATCAGCCCCAGCATTTT
>many|TRBJ2-7|NA|TRBV7-2
CASSSWDRYEQYF
TGTGCCAGCAGCTCCTGGGACCGTTACGAGCAGTACTTC
>few|TRBJ2-7|NA|TRBV20-1
CSARDGYEQYF
TGCAGTGCTAGGGACGGCTACGAGCAGTACTTC
>few|TRBJ2-7|TRBD2|TRBV4-1
CASSQGTSGDYEQYF
TGCGCCAGCAGCCAAGGGACTAGCGGGGATTACGAGCAGTACTTC
>NA|TRBJ1-5|TRBD1|TRBV6-2/TRBV6-3
CASSYPAGQGVSNQPQHF
TGTGCCAGCAGTTACCCCGCAGGACAGGGGGTAAGCAATCAGCCCCAGCATTTT
>many|TRBJ1-4|NA|TRBV27
CASSQQGSEKLFF
TGTGCCAGCAGCCAGCAGGGAAGTGAAAAACTGTTTTTT
>many|TRBJ2-7|TRBD2|TRBV5-1
CASSIQLAGEYEQYF
TGCGCCAGCAGCATCCAACTAGCGGGAGAGTACGAGCAGTACTTC
>NA|TRBJ1-4|NA|TRBV27
CASRREGGYEKLLF
TGTGCCAGCAGGCGGGAGGGGGGATATGAAAAACTGCTTTTT
>many|TRBJ2-1|TRBD1|TRBV29-1
CSVRGQGSYNEQFF
TGCAGCGTCCGCGGACAGGGGTCCTACAATGAGCAGTTCTTC
>NA|TRBJ2-1|TRBD2|TRBV7-9
CASSPGTSPYNEQFF
TGTGCCAGCAGCCCAGGGACTAGCCCCTACAATGAGCAGTTCTTC
>many|TRBJ1-1|NA|TRBV7-6
CASAPGHVQWTEAFF
TGTGCCAGCGCTCCGGGCCACGTCCAATGGACTGAAGCTTTCTTT
>many|TRBJ1-1|NA|TRBV11-2
CASSLGRAGGTEAFF
TGTGCCAGCAGCTTAGGACGTGCGGGGGGCACTGAAGCTTTCTTT
>once|TRBJ2-4|NA|TRBV7-9
CASSLDSGINIQYF
TGTGCCAGCAGCCTCGACAGCGGAATAAACATTCAGTACTTC
>many|TRBJ2-7|TRBD1|TRBV7-6
CASSRGTGDEQYF
TGTGCCAGCAGCCGGGGGACAGGGGACGAGCAGTACTTC
>many|TRBJ2-1|NA|TRBV30
CAWSGLSSYNEQFF
TGTGCCTGGTCAGGACTTAGCTCCTACAATGAGCAGTTCTTC
>many|TRBJ1-6|NA|TRBV4-1
CASSQQGINSPLHF
TGCGCCAGCAGCCAACAGGGGATCAATTCACCCCTCCACTTT
>many|TRBJ2-7|NA|TRBV6-2/TRBV6-3
CASTSMRGAAEQYF
TGTGCCAGCACCAGTATGAGGGGCGCGGCCGAGCAGTACTTC
>few|TRBJ2-5|NA|TRBV7-9
CASSLLTGQETQYF
TGTGCCAGCAGCCTACTGACAGGTCAAGAGACCCAGTACTTC
>few|TRBJ2-5|NA|TRBV4-1
CASSQLDTAQETQYF
TGCGCCAGCAGCCAACTTGATACAGCACAAGAGACCCAGTACTTC
>many|TRBJ2-7|TRBD1|TRBV24-1
CATSDPGQLITPSYEQYF
TGTGCCACCAGTGATCCGGGACAGCTCATAACGCCCTCCTACGAGCAGTACTTC
>NA|TRBJ1-4|TRBD1|TRBV4-1
CASSQEISPGTGEEKLFF
TGCGCCAGCAGCCAGGAAATTTCACCGGGGACAGGCGAAGAAAAACTGTTTTTT
>many|TRBJ1-5|NA|TRBV6-2/TRBV6-3
CASSYIDRSNQPQHF
TGTGCCAGCAGTTACATCGACAGAAGCAATCAGCCCCAGCATTTT
>many|TRBJ2-7|NA|TRBV11-2
CASSPPSSYEQYF
TGTGCCAGCAGCCCACCTAGCTCCTACGAGCAGTACTTC